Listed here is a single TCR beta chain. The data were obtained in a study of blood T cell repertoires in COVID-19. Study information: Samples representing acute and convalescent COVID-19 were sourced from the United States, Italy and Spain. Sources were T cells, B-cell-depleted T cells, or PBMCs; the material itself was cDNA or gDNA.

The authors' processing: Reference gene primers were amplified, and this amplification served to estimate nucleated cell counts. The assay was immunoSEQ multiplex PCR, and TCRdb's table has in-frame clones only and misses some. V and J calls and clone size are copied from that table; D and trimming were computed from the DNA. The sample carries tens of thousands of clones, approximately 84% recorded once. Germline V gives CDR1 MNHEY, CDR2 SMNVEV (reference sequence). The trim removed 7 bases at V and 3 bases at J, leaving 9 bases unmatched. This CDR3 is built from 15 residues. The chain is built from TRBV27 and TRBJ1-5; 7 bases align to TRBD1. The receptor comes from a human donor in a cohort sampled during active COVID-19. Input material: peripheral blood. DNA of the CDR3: TGTGCCAGCACCTCCCCGGGACAGAACAATCAGCCCCAGCATTTT. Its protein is CASTSPGQNNQPQHF.